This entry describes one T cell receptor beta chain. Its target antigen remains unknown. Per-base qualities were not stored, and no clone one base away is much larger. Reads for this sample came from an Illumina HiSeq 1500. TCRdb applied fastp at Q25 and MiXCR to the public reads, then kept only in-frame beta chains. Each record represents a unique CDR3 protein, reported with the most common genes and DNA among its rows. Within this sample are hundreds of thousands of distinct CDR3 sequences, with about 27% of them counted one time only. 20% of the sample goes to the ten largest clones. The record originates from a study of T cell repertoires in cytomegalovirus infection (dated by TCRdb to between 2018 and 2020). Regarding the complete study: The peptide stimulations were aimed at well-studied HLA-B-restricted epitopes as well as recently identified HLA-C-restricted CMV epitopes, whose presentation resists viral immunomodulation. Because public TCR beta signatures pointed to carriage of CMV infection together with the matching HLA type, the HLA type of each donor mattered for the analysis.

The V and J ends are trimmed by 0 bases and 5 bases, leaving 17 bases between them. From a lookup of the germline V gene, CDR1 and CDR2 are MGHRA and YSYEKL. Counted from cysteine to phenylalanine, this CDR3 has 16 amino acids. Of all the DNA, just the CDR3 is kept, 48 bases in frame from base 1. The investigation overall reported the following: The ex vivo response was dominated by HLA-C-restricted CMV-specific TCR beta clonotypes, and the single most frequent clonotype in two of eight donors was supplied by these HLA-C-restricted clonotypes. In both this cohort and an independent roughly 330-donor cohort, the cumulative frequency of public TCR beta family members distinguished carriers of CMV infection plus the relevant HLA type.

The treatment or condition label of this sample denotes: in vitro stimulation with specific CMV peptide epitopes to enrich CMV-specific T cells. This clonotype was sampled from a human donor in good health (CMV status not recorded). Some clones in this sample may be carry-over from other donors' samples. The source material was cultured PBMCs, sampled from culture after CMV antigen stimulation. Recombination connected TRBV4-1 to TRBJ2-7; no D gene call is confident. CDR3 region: CASSQEAAQRTNEQYF. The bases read TGCGCCAGCAGCCAAGAAGCAGCCCAAAGAACGAACGAGCAGTACTTC.